This T cell receptor beta chain was recorded in a study of T cells in Graves' hyperthyroidism and ophthalmopathy. General study findings and limits: By a 13 V-J model, ophthalmopathy was set apart from stable hyperthyroidism.

Germline V CDR1 and CDR2: GTSNPN, SVGIG (reference sequence). The CDR3 loop spans 16 amino acids. Trimming at V came to 0 bases and at J to 5 bases, leaving 11 bases not matched to a gene. Researchers took RNA transcripts and amplified the TCR beta CDR3 regions from them. The HTBI set primed first-round TCR CDR3 RT-PCR. A single record per CDR3 protein comes from TCRdb applying MiXCR to the multiplex PCR reads. Among about 500,000 distinct CDR3 sequences listed, roughly 15% were seen once. This clonotype was seen at least ten times. The antigen is not known. Input material: blood. V gene TRBV30 combines with J gene TRBJ2-3; TRBD1 matches at 7 bases. The sequence came from a young woman with Graves' ophthalmopathy. CDR3 sequence (DNA): TGTGCCTGGAGTGTCTGGTCACAGGGGTGGGGAGATACGCAGTATTTT. This translates into CAWSVWSQGWGDTQYF.